This paragraph reports one T cell receptor (beta chain). Antigen unknown. Profiled with immunoSEQ multiplex PCR; TCRdb holds only in-frame clones, not every one. The table records roughly 60,000 clones, roughly nine tenths of them present only once. This sample stems from a study of OX40 agonist ivuxolimab in advanced cancers. Study overall: At 82.7% male, the cohort had a mean age of about 55 years, ranging from roughly 20 to 79.

The study's findings and limits: In the 0.1 to 3.0 mg/kg range, CD4+ and CD8+ blood T cells had expanded clonally by week 6. Antigen specificity of clonally expanded peripheral T cells was not established.

Material: CD4+ or CD8+ T cells sorted from blood, obtained in a trial of the OX40 agonist ivuxolimab. The receptor was isolated from an adult with an advanced solid tumor such as melanoma, head and neck, liver or kidney cancer.

The CDR3 protein is CASSVVGGEQFF. The CDR3 nucleotides are TGTGCCAGCAGCGTAGTGGGGGGTGAGCAGTTCTTC. The chain couples TRBV9 to TRBJ2-1, with D possibly being TRBD2 (6 bases). CDR1 and CDR2 (germline): SGDLS, YYNGEE. This CDR3 spans 12 amino acids. Trimming removed 0 bases at V and 9 bases at J, with 7 bases between.